This record looks at one T cell receptor (beta chain) sequence and its context. The entry originates in a study of blood T cells in healthy people across ages. At the level of the study: Capture via template switching afforded approximately one barcoded beta molecule per two T cells.

Germline trimming cut 0 bases from V and 0 bases from J; bases unmatched to any gene: 6. The CDR3 extends over 18 amino acids. Germline CDR1 and CDR2: KGHDR and SFDVKD. Sample-barcoded 5' priming and a J-beta primer mix drove a second PCR of about 6 to 12 cycles. TCRdb used MiXCR to reprocess the 5' RACE reads, holding one entry per CDR3 protein. The sample gives 710,000 or so distinct CDR3 sequences, about 20% of which show up once; about 22% is in the top ten. This chain links TRBV24-1 with TRBJ2-2; 7 nucleotides align to TRBD1. The clonotype comes from a man aged 70 or older in good health. The sample taken for sequencing was blood. As DNA, the CDR3 is TGTGCCACCAGTGATTTGACCGGGACAGTGGCGAACACCGGGGAGCTGTTTTTT. Translated, it gives CATSDLTGTVANTGELFF.